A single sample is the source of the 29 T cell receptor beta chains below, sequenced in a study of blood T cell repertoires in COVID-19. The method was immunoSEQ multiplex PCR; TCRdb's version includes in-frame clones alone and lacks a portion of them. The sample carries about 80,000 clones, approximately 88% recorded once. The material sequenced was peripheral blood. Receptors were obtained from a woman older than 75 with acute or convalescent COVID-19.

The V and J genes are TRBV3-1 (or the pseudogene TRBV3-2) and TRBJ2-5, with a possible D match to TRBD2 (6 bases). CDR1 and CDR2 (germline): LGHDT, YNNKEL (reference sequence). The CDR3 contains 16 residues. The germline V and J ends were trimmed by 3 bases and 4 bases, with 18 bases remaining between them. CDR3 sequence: CASSHNSGPRGETQYF. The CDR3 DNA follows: TGTGCCAGCAGCCACAATAGCGGTCCTAGGGGAGAGACCCAGTACTTC.

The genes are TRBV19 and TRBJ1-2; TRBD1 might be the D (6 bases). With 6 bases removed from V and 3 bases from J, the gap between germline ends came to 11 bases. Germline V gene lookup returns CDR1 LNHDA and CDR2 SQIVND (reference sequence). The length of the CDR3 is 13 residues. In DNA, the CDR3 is TGTGCCAGTAGCTCGACAGGTTACTATGGCTACACCTTC. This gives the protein CASSSTGYYGYTF.

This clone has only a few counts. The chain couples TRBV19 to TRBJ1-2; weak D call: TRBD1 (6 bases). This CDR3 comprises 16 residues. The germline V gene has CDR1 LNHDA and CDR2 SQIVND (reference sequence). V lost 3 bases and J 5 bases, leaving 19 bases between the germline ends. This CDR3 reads CASSIGLGAVGYGYTF. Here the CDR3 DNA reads TGTGCCAGTAGTATCGGGTTGGGGGCTGTTGGGTATGGCTACACCTTC.

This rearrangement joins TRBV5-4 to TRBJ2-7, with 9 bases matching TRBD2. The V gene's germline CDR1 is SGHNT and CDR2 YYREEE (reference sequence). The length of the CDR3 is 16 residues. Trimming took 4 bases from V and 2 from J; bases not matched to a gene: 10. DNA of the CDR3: TGTGCCAGCAGCCCGGTTCAGGGACTAGCCGCCTACGAGCAGTACTTC. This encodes CASSPVQGLAAYEQYF.

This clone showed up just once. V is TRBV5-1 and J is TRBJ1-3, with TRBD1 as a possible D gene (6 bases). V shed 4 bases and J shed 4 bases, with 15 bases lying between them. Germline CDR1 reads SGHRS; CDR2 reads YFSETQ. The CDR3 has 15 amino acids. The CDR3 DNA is TGCGCCAGCAGCCCGGGCACCAGGGGAGGAAACACCATATATTTT. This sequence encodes CASSPGTRGGNTIYF.

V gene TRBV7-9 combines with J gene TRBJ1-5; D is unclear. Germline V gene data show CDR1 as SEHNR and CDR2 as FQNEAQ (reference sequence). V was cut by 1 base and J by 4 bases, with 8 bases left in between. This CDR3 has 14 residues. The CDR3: CASSLEGENQPQHF. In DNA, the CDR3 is TGTGCCAGCAGCTTAGAAGGAGAAAATCAGCCCCAGCATTTT.

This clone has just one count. For the CDR3, the DNA is TGTGCCAGTAGTATTACAGGGGGAGAAGGTCAGCCCCAGCATTTT. Translated, it gives CASSITGGEGQPQHF. V is TRBV19 and J is TRBJ1-5; 8 nucleotides line up with TRBD1. Germline assignment: CDR1 LNHDA and CDR2 SQIVND (reference sequence). This CDR3 comprises 15 residues. J was trimmed by 6 bases and V by 3 bases; bases with no gene match: 7.

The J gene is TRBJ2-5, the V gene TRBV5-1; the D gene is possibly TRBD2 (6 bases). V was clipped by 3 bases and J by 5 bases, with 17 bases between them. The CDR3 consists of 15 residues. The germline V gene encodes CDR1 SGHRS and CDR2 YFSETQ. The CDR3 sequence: CASSSLGGMAETQYF. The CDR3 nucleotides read TGCGCCAGCAGCTCCCTTGGGGGGATGGCGGAGACCCAGTACTTC.

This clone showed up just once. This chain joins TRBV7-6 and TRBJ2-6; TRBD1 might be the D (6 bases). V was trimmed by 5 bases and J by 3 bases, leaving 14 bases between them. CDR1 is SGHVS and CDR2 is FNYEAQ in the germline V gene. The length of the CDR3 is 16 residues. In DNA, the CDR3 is TGTGCCAGCAGCCTGACACAGGGCGGTGGGGCCAACGTCCTGACTTTC. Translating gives CASSLTQGGGANVLTF. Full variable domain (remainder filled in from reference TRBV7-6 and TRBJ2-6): GAGVSQSPRYKVTKRGQDVALRCDPISGHVSLYWYRQALGQGPEFLTYFNYEAQQDKSGLPNDRFSAERPEGSISTLTIQRTEQRDSAMYRCASSLTQGGGANVLTFGAGSRLTVL.

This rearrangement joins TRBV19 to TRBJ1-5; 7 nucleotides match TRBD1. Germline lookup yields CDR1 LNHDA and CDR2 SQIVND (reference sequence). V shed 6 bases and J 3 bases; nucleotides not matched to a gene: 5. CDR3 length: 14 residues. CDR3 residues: CASRQTGHNQPQHF. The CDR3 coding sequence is TGTGCCAGTAGGCAGACAGGGCACAATCAGCCCCAGCATTTT.

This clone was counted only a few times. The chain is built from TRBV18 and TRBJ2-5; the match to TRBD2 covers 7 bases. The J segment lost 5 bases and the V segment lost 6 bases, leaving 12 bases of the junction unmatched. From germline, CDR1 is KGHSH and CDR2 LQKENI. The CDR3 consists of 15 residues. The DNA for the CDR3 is TGTGCCAGCTCGCGGAACGGGAGGCCCGAGGAGACCCAGTACTTC. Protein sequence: CASSRNGRPEETQYF. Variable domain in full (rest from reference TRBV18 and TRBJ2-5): NAGVMQNPRHLVRRRGQEARLRCSPMKGHSHVYWYRQLPEEGLKFMVYLQKENIIDESGMPKERFSAEFPKEGPSILRIQQVVRGDSAAYFCASSRNGRPEETQYFGPGTRLLVL.

CDR3 residues: CASSFSRDEGYTF. Written as DNA, the CDR3 is TGTGCCAGCAGTTTCTCCAGGGATGAAGGCTACACCTTC. V gene TRBV12-3 or TRBV12-4 combines with J gene TRBJ1-2, with D tentatively TRBD1 (5 bases). The V gene lost 3 bases and the J gene lost 8 bases, with 13 bases spanning the gap. CDR3 size: 13 residues.

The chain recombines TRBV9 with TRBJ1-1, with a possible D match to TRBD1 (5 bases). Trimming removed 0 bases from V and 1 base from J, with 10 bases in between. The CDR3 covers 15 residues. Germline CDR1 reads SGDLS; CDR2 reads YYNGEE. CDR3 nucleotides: TGTGCCAGCAGCGTAGCCCCGGGGGAGAACACTGAAGCTTTCTTT. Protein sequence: CASSVAPGENTEAFF.

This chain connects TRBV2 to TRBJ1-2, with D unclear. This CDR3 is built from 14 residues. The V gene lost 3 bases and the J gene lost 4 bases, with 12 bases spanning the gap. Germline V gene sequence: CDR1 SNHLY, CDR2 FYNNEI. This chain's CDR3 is CASSDWGVVYGYTF. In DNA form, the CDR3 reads TGTGCCAGCAGTGACTGGGGAGTAGTCTATGGCTACACCTTC.

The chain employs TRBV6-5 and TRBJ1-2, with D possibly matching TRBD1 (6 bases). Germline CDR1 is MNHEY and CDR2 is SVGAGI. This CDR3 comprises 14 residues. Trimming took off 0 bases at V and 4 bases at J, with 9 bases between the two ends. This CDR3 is CASSYSGGVYGYTF. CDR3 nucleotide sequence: TGTGCCAGCAGTTACTCAGGGGGGGTCTATGGCTACACCTTC.

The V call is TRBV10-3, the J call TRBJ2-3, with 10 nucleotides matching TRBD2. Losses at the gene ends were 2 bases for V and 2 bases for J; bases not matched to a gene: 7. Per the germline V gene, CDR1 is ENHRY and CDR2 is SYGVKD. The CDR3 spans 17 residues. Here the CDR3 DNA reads TGTGCCATCAGTGAGGCCTTAGCGGGAGGACTCACAGATACGCAGTATTTT. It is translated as CAISEALAGGLTDTQYF.

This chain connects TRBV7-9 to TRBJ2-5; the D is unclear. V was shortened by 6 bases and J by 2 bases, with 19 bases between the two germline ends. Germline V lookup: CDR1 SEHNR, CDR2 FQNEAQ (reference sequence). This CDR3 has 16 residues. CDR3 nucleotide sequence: TGTGCCAGCAGTCCACCTACGATAGCAACACAAGAGACCCAGTACTTC. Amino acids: CASSPPTIATQETQYF.

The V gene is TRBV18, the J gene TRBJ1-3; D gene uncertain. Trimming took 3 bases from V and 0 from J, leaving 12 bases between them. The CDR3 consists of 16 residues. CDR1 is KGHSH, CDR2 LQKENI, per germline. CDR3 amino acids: CASSPRREGSGNTIYF. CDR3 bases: TGTGCCAGCTCACCCCGGCGAGAGGGCTCTGGAAACACCATATATTTT.

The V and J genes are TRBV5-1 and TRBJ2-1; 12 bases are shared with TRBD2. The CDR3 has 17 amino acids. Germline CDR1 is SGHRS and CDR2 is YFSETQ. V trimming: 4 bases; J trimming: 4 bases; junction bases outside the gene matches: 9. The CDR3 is CASSPNLLAGGYNEQFF. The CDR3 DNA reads TGCGCCAGCAGCCCGAACCTACTAGCGGGAGGATACAATGAGCAGTTCTTC. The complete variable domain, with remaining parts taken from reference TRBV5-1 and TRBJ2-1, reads KAGVTQTPRYLIKTRGQQVTLSCSPISGHRSVSWYQQTPGQGLQFLFEYFSETQRNKGNFPGRFSGRQFSNSRSEMNVSTLELGDSALYLCASSPNLLAGGYNEQFFGPGTRLTVL.

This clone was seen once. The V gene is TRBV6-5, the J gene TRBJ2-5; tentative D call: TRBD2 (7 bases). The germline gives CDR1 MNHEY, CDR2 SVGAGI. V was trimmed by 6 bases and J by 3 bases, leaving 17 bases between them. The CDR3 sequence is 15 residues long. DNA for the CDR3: TGTGCCAGCAGCCGAAGGGGGGGGCTGGAAGAGACCCAGTACTTC. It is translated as CASSRRGGLEETQYF.

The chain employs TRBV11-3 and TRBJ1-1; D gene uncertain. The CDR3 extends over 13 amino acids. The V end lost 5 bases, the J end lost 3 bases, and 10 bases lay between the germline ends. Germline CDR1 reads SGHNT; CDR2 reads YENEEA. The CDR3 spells CASSHAGYTEAFF. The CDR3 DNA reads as TGTGCCAGCAGCCATGCAGGTTACACTGAAGCTTTCTTT.

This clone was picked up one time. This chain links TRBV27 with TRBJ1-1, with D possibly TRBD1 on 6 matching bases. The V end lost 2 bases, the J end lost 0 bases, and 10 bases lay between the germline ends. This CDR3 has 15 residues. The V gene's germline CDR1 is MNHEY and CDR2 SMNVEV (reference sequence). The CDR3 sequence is CASSLGTTMNTEAFF. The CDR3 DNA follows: TGTGCCAGCAGTTTAGGGACAACTATGAACACTGAAGCTTTCTTT.

CDR3: CAWSGTTRRETQYF. The CDR3 nucleotides are TGTGCCTGGAGTGGGACTACCAGGCGAGAGACCCAGTACTTC. The rearrangement links TRBV30 to TRBJ2-5; tentatively, D is TRBD2 (6 bases). V lost 1 base to trimming and J lost 4 bases, with 13 bases between them. From germline, CDR1 is GTSNPN and CDR2 SVGIG (reference sequence). The CDR3 sequence is 14 residues long. Variable domain in full (rest from reference TRBV30 and TRBJ2-5): SQTIHQWPATLVQPVGSPLSLECTVEGTSNPNLYWYRQAAGRGLQLLFYSVGIGQISSEVPQNLSASRPQDRQFILSSKKLLLSDSGFYLCAWSGTTRRETQYFGPGTRLLVL.

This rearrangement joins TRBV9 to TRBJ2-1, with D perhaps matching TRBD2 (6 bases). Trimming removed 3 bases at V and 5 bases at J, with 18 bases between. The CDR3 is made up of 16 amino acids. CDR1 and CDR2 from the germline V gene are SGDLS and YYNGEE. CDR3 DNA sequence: TGTGCCAGCAGCGAAGCAATACGGGAGTACGACAATGAGCAGTTCTTC. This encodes CASSEAIREYDNEQFF.

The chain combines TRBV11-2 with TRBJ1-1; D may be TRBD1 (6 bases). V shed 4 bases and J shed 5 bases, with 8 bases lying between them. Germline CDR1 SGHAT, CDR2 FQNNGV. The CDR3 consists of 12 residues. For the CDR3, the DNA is TGTGCCAGCAGCTCCAGGGGTACTGAAGCTTTCTTT. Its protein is CASSSRGTEAFF.

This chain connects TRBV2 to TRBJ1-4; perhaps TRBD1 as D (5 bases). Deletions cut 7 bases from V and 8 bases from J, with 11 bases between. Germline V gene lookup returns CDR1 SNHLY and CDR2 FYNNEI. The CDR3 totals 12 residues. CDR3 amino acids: CASMGPREKLFF. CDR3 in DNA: TGTGCCAGCATGGGGCCCCGGGAAAAACTGTTTTTT.

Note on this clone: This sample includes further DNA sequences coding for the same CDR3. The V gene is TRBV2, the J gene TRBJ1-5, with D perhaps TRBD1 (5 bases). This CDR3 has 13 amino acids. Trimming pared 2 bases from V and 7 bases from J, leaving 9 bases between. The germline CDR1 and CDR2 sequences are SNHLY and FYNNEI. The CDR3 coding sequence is TGTGCCAGCAGTGAAAGACAGAGGCAGCCCCAGCATTTT. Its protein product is CASSERQRQPQHF.

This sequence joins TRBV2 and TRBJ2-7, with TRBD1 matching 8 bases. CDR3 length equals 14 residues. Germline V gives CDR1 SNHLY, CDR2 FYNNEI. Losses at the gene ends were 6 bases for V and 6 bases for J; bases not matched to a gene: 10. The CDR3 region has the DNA TGTGCCAGCAGCATGAGATTAACAGGGGGCGAGCAGTACTTC. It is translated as CASSMRLTGGEQYF.

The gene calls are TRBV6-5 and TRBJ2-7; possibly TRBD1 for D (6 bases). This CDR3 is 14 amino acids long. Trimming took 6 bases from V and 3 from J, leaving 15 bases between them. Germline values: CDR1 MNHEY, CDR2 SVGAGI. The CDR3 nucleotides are TGTGCCAGCAGGCCGCCTGGACAGTACTACGAGCAGTACTTC. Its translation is CASRPPGQYYEQYF.